Each of the 7 T cell receptor beta chains below was sequenced from the same sample in a study of CD8 T cells in ankylosing spondylitis. Study observations and caveats: What seemed typical of ankylosing spondylitis blood was a TCR beta motif built from about 8 highly homologous variants.

TCRdb reprocessed the 5' RACE reads with MiXCR, giving one entry per CDR3 protein. The data contain 750,000 to 850,000 distinct CDR3 sequences, 10% to 15% of them seen just once; the ten biggest clones take up 0.45% to 0.6%. Which antigens these TCRs recognize remains unknown. Sample: blood, either unsorted or a sorted T cell fraction (not recorded which). These receptors came from a male donor with ankylosing spondylitis.

This chain joins TRBV10-2 and TRBJ2-3; TRBD2 aligns across 9 bases. The CDR3 is made up of 16 amino acids. J was trimmed by 6 bases and V by 3 bases; bases with no gene match: 10. Germline values: CDR1 WSHSY, CDR2 SAAADI. Here the CDR3 reads CASSDSTSGRGDTQYF. DNA of the CDR3: TGCGCCAGCAGTGACTCGACTAGCGGTCGCGGCGATACGCAGTATTTT.

In this sample, this clonotype turned up a few times. The chain employs TRBV24-1 and TRBJ1-5; 9 bases align to TRBD1. Trimming removed 9 bases from V and 6 bases from J; junction bases left unmatched: 8. The CDR3 spans 14 residues. CDR1 and CDR2 (germline): KGHDR, SFDVKD. The chain's CDR3 is CATAGQGGSQPQHF. In DNA, the CDR3 is TGTGCCACCGCGGGACAGGGTGGGAGTCAGCCCCAGCATTTT.

The chain uses TRBV20-1 and TRBJ2-5; TRBD1 agrees at 7 bases. The CDR3 has 13 residues. Germline CDR1 reads DFQATT; CDR2 reads SNEGSKA (reference sequence). V lost 3 bases, J lost 5 bases, and 6 bases stayed unmatched. This CDR3 reads CSASTGAFETQYF. The CDR3 bases are TGCAGTGCTAGTACAGGGGCGTTTGAGACCCAGTACTTC.

This clonotype was recorded many times. The chain is built from TRBV20-1 and TRBJ2-3; 9 bases map to TRBD1. Unmatched junction bases numbered 2, after V lost 4 bases and J lost 6 bases. This CDR3 has 12 amino acids. CDR1 DFQATT and CDR2 SNEGSKA come from the germline V gene (reference sequence). DNA of the CDR3: TGCAGTGCTAAAGACAGGGGGGATACGCAGTATTTT. Residues: CSAKDRGDTQYF.

V gene TRBV4-3 combines with J gene TRBJ2-3, with TRBD2 matching 7 bases. The CDR3 totals 16 residues. Trimming took 0 bases from V and 2 from J; bases not matched to a gene: 5. Germline V gene lookup returns CDR1 LGHNA and CDR2 YSLEER. Written as DNA, the CDR3 is TGCGCCAGCAGCCAAGAGACTAGCCGTTCCACAGATACGCAGTATTTT. Encoded protein: CASSQETSRSTDTQYF.

The rearrangement uses TRBV2 and TRBJ2-7; the D is unclear. V was shortened by 2 bases and J by 4 bases, with 6 bases between the two germline ends. The CDR3 totals 12 residues. Germline-derived CDR1 and CDR2 are SNHLY and FYNNEI. The CDR3 protein is CASSELAYEQYF. The CDR3, as DNA: TGTGCCAGCAGTGAATTAGCATACGAGCAGTACTTC.

This clonotype was detected ten times or more. V gene TRBV5-1 combines with J gene TRBJ2-7, with D unresolved. CDR1 is SGHRS and CDR2 is YFSETQ in the germline V gene. The CDR3 runs 12 residues. Between the trimmed V and J ends, which lost 0 bases and 4 bases, there was a span of 5 bases. CDR3 sequence: CASSLVHYEQYF. CDR3 DNA sequence: TGCGCCAGCAGCTTGGTCCATTACGAGCAGTACTTC.